A single sample is the source of the 11 T cell receptor beta chains below, sequenced in a study of breast tumors, draining lymph nodes, adjacent tissues. TCRdb itself ran the multiplex PCR reads through MiXCR, one entry per CDR3 protein. The sample includes about 170,000 distinct CDR3 sequences, about 33% of them seen just once. Breast cancer patients provided tissue from their axillary draining lymph nodes. The specimen sequenced was axillary lymph node tissue. The receptors originated from a female donor with breast cancer. Some clones in this sample may be carry-over from other donors' samples.

This clonotype has at least ten counts. This chain links TRBV28 with TRBJ2-3; the D gene is possibly TRBD1 (6 bases). With 6 bases removed from V and 2 bases from J, the gap between germline ends came to 12 bases. The CDR3 is 14 amino acids. Germline CDR1 and CDR2: MDHEN and SYDVKM. The CDR3 sequence: CASRTGFLTDTQYF. The DNA of the CDR3 is TGTGCCAGCAGGACAGGCTTCCTCACAGATACGCAGTATTTT.

To note about this clonotype: This may arise from a read error, as a much more abundant clone is one base away. The genes are TRBV3-1 and TRBJ1-5; D is possibly TRBD1 (5 bases). Germline V lookup: CDR1 LGHDT, CDR2 YNNKEL (reference sequence). The CDR3 runs to 15 residues. The CDR3: CASSQETGADQHQHF. The DNA of the CDR3 is TGTGCCAGCAGCCAAGAGACCGGGGCAGATCAGCACCAGCATTTT.

This clonotype showed up many times. The chain joins TRBV6-5 to TRBJ2-1; a weak D match, TRBD2 (6 bases). CDR3 length: 17 amino acids. The V and J ends lost 2 bases and 12 bases respectively, with 26 bases between them. CDR1 and CDR2 from the germline V gene are MNHEY and SVGAGI. The CDR3: CASSYTGSGLSTMRQFF. The CDR3, as DNA: TGTGCCAGCAGTTACACGGGGTCGGGACTCTCAACTATGAGGCAGTTCTTC.

This chain uses TRBV5-1 with TRBJ1-5; 9 bases are shared with TRBD1. Germline CDR1 SGHRS, CDR2 YFSETQ. The CDR3 is 15 amino acids. With V trimmed by 0 bases and J by 7 bases, 5 bases remained unmatched. The CDR3 sequence is CASSLEGTGSQPQHF. The CDR3 bases are TGCGCCAGCAGCTTGGAAGGGACAGGGAGCCAGCCCCAGCATTTT.

As for this clonotype: The junction and the germline gene differ at one end; a read error may be behind it. The genes are TRBV7-2 and TRBJ2-3, with a weak D call TRBD2 (6 bases). There are 17 residues in the CDR3. Germline CDR1 and CDR2: SGHTA and FQGNSA. The CDR3 protein is CASSLRSGGGTADPQYF. The CDR3 nucleotides are TGTGCCAGCAGCTTACGGTCCGGTGGCGGGACGGCAGATCCGCAGTATTTT.

Concerning this clonotype itself: Since a much larger clone is just one base distant, this may be a read error. The rearrangement links TRBV6-1 to TRBJ1-5, with D possibly matching TRBD1 (5 bases). Germline V gene lookup returns CDR1 MNHNS and CDR2 SASEGT. The CDR3 has 13 residues. In DNA, the CDR3 is TGTCCCAGCGAGTGGGGCAGCAATCAGCCCCAGCATTTT. Protein sequence: CPSEWGSNQPQHF.

This clonotype was counted ten times or more. The genes are TRBV14 and TRBJ2-5; TRBD2 agrees at 8 bases. The CDR3 is made up of 18 amino acids. Germline V gene data show CDR1 as SGHDN and CDR2 as FVKESK. Germline trimming cut 4 bases from V and 2 bases from J; bases unmatched to any gene: 15. For the CDR3, the DNA is TGTGCCAGCAGCCGAGGGCGGAGAGGGACTAGTGGGCAAGAGACCCAGTACTTC. This sequence encodes CASSRGRRGTSGQETQYF.

This clonotype was observed at least ten times. One junction end does not reproduce the germline sequence, and a read error may be involved. The rearrangement uses TRBV6-5 and TRBJ2-5; D is perhaps TRBD1 or TRBD2 (6 bases each). The length of the CDR3 is 16 residues. Germline V gene sequence: CDR1 MNHEY, CDR2 SVGAGI. CDR3 nucleotide sequence: TGTGCCAGCAGTCACTCGCCCCGGGGGCGAGGGGAGACCCAGTACTTC. Amino acids: CASSHSPRGRGETQYF.

Ten or more counts support this clonotype. The rearrangement uses TRBV25-1 and TRBJ2-5; D is perhaps TRBD1 (5 bases). Trimming removed 4 bases at V and 0 bases at J, with 18 bases between. The germline gives CDR1 MGHDK, CDR2 SYGVNS. CDR3 length equals 17 residues. For the CDR3, the DNA is TGTGCCAGCAGTGCCCTTGGGGCCAGCTCGTACCAAGAGACCCAGTACTTC. Translation: CASSALGASSYQETQYF.

A remark on this clonotype: Given a much more abundant clone one base away, this may be a read error. The genes are TRBV28 and TRBJ1-4; D remains ambiguous. The CDR3 contains 12 residues. The V end lost 3 bases, the J end lost 6 bases, and 5 bases lay between the germline ends. Germline lookup yields CDR1 MDHEN and CDR2 SYDVKM. CDR3 protein: CASSFLDEKLFF. CDR3 DNA sequence: TGTGCCAGCAGTTTTCTGGATGAAAAACTGTTTTTT.

This clonotype was seen repeatedly, ten times or more. The rearrangement joins TRBV6-1 to TRBJ1-6, with 11 bases fitting TRBD1. CDR3 length: 15 amino acids. The J segment lost 5 bases and the V segment lost 6 bases, leaving 3 bases of the junction unmatched. Germline V gives CDR1 MNHNS, CDR2 SASEGT. In DNA, the CDR3 is TGTGCCAGCAGAGGGACAGGGGGAAATAATTCACCCCTCCACTTT. Protein product: CASRGTGGNNSPLHF.